The rows below give T cell receptor beta chains drawn from one sample of a study of T cells in localized non-small cell lung cancer. Generated by immunoSEQ multiplex PCR, the TCRdb table keeps only in-frame clones and is missing some. Counted here are fewer than 13,000 clones, roughly 77% occurring once; the ten biggest clones make up roughly 30%. The specimen was peripheral blood, collected before any cancer treatment. The source of these receptors is a male donor aged 60 or over with stage I lung adenocarcinoma. Each CDR3 is given with its conserved first and last residue. The D gene is left open where the match is weak. The size of a clone is reported for some rows only, either as once, few or many, or as a class for expanded clones.

>-|TRBJ2-2|-|TRBV4-1
TGCGCCAGCAGACCGGGAGCCGGGACCGGGGAGCTGTTTTTT
CASRPGAGTGELFF
>-|TRBJ2-3|TRBD1|TRBV4-1
TGCGCCAGCAGCCAATCCCAACAGGGGGCGGCGGGGAAGCCAGATACGCAGTATTTT
CASSQSQQGAAGKPDTQYF
>few|TRBJ2-3|-|TRBV14
TGTGCCAGCAGCCAAGAGATAGCGGTCACAGATACGCAGTATTTT
CASSQEIAVTDTQYF
>-|TRBJ2-5|TRBD2|TRBV9
TGTGCCAGCAGCGCGACTAGCGGGGGAGAGGAGACCCAGTACTTC
CASSATSGGEETQYF
>medium-sized|TRBJ2-7|TRBD1|TRBV7-9
TGTGCCAGCAGCCGCCGACAGGGCTACGAGCAGTACTTC
CASSRRQGYEQYF
>-|TRBJ2-2|-|TRBV11-2
TGTGCCAGCAGCTACCCGGATTGGACCGGGGAGCTGTTTTTT
CASSYPDWTGELFF
>-|TRBJ2-2|TRBD2|TRBV7-9
TGTGCCAGCAGCCCCAGCGGGGGGGCCGGAACCGGGGAGCTGTTTTTT
CASSPSGGAGTGELFF
>-|TRBJ2-3|-|TRBV4-1
TGCGCCAGCAGCCAGTTACTAGTGGGTCGATCGGATACGCAGTATTTT
CASSQLLVGRSDTQYF
>-|TRBJ1-4|-|TRBV19
TGTGCCAGTAGTACCAGAACTAATGAAAAACTGTTTTTT
CASSTRTNEKLFF
>-|TRBJ1-3|-|TRBV28
TGTGCCAGCAGCAGGGGTCGGTCTTTCTCTGGAAACACCATATATTTT
CASSRGRSFSGNTIYF
>-|TRBJ1-3|-|TRBV29-1
TGCAGCGCTCGACAGAGGGACGGAAACACCATATATTTT
CSARQRDGNTIYF
>once|TRBJ2-3|TRBD2|TRBV19
TGTGCCAGTAGTCTGAGCGGGGTGGGATCTTCAGATACGCAGTATTTT
CASSLSGVGSSDTQYF
>-|TRBJ1-2|TRBD1|TRBV19
TGTGCCAGTAGGACCGGGACAGGGGGCGCGGGGGGCTACACCTTC
CASRTGTGGAGGYTF
>-|TRBJ1-2|TRBD1|TRBV9
TGTGCCAGCAGCGCAGGGGGGACAGGGGGCCTCTATGGCTACACCTTC
CASSAGGTGGLYGYTF
>-|TRBJ2-5|-|TRBV2
TGTGCCAGCAGAGCGGGCACGGAGGAGACCCAGTACTTC
CASRAGTEETQYF
>-|TRBJ2-7|TRBD1|TRBV25-1
TGTGCCAGCACTTCAGGGGGCTACGAGCAGTACTTC
CASTSGGYEQYF
>-|TRBJ2-7|-|TRBV15
TGTGCCACCAGCAGAGGCCAAGACCTCTCCTACGAGCAGTACTTC
CATSRGQDLSYEQYF
>-|TRBJ1-1|-|TRBV28
TGTGCCAGCAGTTTATCTTCAGGGTTTGACGCTTTCTTT
CASSLSSGFDAFF
>-|TRBJ2-1|TRBD1|TRBV18
TGTGCCAGCTCACACCTCGCCGGGACAGGGGTGGAGCAGTTCTTC
CASSHLAGTGVEQFF
>-|TRBJ1-2|-|TRBV19
TGTGCCAGTACCTCCGCCTTGATCTATGGCTACACCTTC
CASTSALIYGYTF
>-|TRBJ1-2|-|TRBV7-2
TGTGCCAGCAGCCTCGCGGGGACCATCGCCAACTATGGCTACACCTTC
CASSLAGTIANYGYTF
>-|TRBJ1-5|-|TRBV5-5
TGTGCCAGCAGCCCTTCCGGGGAGATGCGCAATCAGCCCCAGCATTTT
CASSPSGEMRNQPQHF
>-|TRBJ1-2|-|TRBV14
TGTGCCAGCAGCCAATCCCGGGGGGGGAATGGCTACACCTTC
CASSQSRGGNGYTF
>-|TRBJ2-7|-|TRBV7-9
TGTGCCAGCAGCTTAGATGCAGGTAAAACCTACGAGCAGTACTTC
CASSLDAGKTYEQYF
>-|TRBJ2-7|TRBD2|TRBV2
TGTGCCAGCACCACCCCCCTAGCGGGGGCTGGGAAGCAGTACTTC
CASTTPLAGAGKQYF
>-|TRBJ1-4|-|TRBV5-6
TGTGCCAGCAGCTCTATAGACCTTACAAGAGAAAAACTGTTTTTT
CASSSIDLTREKLFF
>-|TRBJ2-1|-|TRBV27
TGTGCCAGCAGTTCCACAGGGCTAGGTTACAATGAGCAGTTCTTC
CASSSTGLGYNEQFF
>-|TRBJ2-2|-|TRBV7-2
TGTGCCAGCAGCTTAGGATCGGGATACGGGGAGCTGTTTTTT
CASSLGSGYGELFF
>-|TRBJ2-1|TRBD2|TRBV28
TGTGCCAGCAGTTCAACTAGCGGGGGGGCTTTATCTGAGCAGTTCTTC
CASSSTSGGALSEQFF
>few|TRBJ1-6|-|TRBV7-2
TGTGCCAGCAGCTTAGATTATATAAATTCACCCCTCCACTTT
CASSLDYINSPLHF
>-|TRBJ1-1|-|TRBV18
TGTGCCAGCTCCCAACGGGCGTCGGTCACTGAAGCTTTCTTT
CASSQRASVTEAFF
>-|TRBJ2-3|TRBD2|TRBV7-9
TGTGCCAGCAGCGGGGACTACGGCACAGATACGCAGTATTTT
CASSGDYGTDTQYF
>-|TRBJ2-1|TRBD1|TRBV19
TGTGCCAGTAGTATATTGGGACAGGTCTACAATGAGCAGTTCTTC
CASSILGQVYNEQFF
>once|TRBJ1-2|-|TRBV9
TGTGCCAGCAGCGGAAGCCAGACAGAGAACTATGGCTACACCTTC
CASSGSQTENYGYTF
>-|TRBJ2-5|TRBD2|TRBV9
TGTGCCAGCAGCGAAGGGGGACTAGTGTTTAGAGAGACCCAGTACTTC
CASSEGGLVFRETQYF
>-|TRBJ2-3|TRBD2|TRBV19
TGTGCCAGTAGTTCGCCGGGGGGTAGGAATACGCAGTATTTT
CASSSPGGRNTQYF
>-|TRBJ1-1|-|TRBV12-5
TGTGCTAGTGGTTTGTCTAGGGGAGCTTTCTTT
CASGLSRGAFF
>-|TRBJ2-1|-|TRBV4-1
TGCGCCAGCAGCCTCCCGGGGGTACGGAGGAGCTCCTACAATGAGCAGTTCTTC
CASSLPGVRRSSYNEQFF
>-|TRBJ2-7|-|TRBV2
TGTGCCAGCAGTGATGCGGGTTACGAGCAGTACTTC
CASSDAGYEQYF
>-|TRBJ1-4|TRBD1|TRBV7-9
TGTGCCAGCAGCTTAACTATGGGGACAGTTAATGAAAAACTGTTTTTT
CASSLTMGTVNEKLFF
>-|TRBJ2-2|-|TRBV4-3
TGCGCCAGCAGCCCCCGGTGGGGTCCTTACACCGGGGAGCTGTTTTTT
CASSPRWGPYTGELFF
>few|TRBJ2-7|-|TRBV28
TGTGCCAGCAGCATAAGGGGGTTGGGGCAGTACTTC
CASSIRGLGQYF
>-|TRBJ1-2|-|TRBV4-1
TGCGCCAGCAGCCAAGACCCAGGGAATGGCTACACCTTC
CASSQDPGNGYTF
>-|TRBJ2-2|TRBD2|TRBV5-4
TGTGCCAGCAGCTTGACCGGGGGGGCGCTAACAGGGGAGCTGTTTTTT
CASSLTGGALTGELFF
>medium-sized|TRBJ1-5|-|TRBV7-9
TGTGCCAGCAGCTTAGAACCAGATCAGCCCCAGCATTTT
CASSLEPDQPQHF
>-|TRBJ1-1|-|TRBV5-5
TGTGCCAGCAGCCCGATACAGGGTCGCGCTTTCTTT
CASSPIQGRAFF
>once|TRBJ2-2|-|TRBV18
TGTGCCAGCTCCCCTACCATGACAGCCAACACCGGGGAGCTGTTTTTT
CASSPTMTANTGELFF
>-|TRBJ2-2|TRBD2|TRBV10-3
TGTGCCATCAGCGCCGGGACTAGCGGGGGCCGCCAGGACGGGGAGCTGTTTTTT
CAISAGTSGGRQDGELFF
>-|TRBJ2-1|-|TRBV29-1
TGCAGCGTCCCCAGGGTAGGGGCCTACAATGAGCAGTTCTTC
CSVPRVGAYNEQFF
>-|TRBJ2-1|TRBD1|TRBV25-1
TGTGCCAGCAGTGAACCCGGGACAGGGGGCAATGAGCAGTTCTTC
CASSEPGTGGNEQFF
>-|TRBJ2-7|TRBD1|TRBV19
TGTGCCAGCCAAAAGACAGGGGCGTCCTACGAGCAGTACTTC
CASQKTGASYEQYF
>-|TRBJ1-1|-|TRBV6-1
TGTGCCAGCAGTGAAGGAGTCTACAGGCTCACTGAAGCTTTCTTT
CASSEGVYRLTEAFF
>-|TRBJ2-1|-|TRBV7-2
TGTGCCAGCAGCTTAGGTGGGGGGCGGAGTGAGCAGTTCTTC
CASSLGGGRSEQFF
>-|TRBJ2-1|-|TRBV20-1
TGCAGTGCCTCCAATGAGCAGTTCTTC
CSASNEQFF
>once|TRBJ2-1|-|TRBV2
TGTGCCAGCATCAGGGGACGTGAGCAGTTCTTC
CASIRGREQFF